These 30 T cell receptor beta chains were sequenced from one sample in a study of T cell changes during pregnancy in multiple sclerosis. The repertoire was sequenced with immunoSEQ multiplex PCR; TCRdb's copy has only in-frame clones and lacks some. This sample yields tens of thousands of clones, of which 90% to 95% are seen a single time; roughly 1.5% belongs to the top ten. Source: peripheral blood, taken after pregnancy. Source of these receptors: a female donor with multiple sclerosis, enrolled in a pregnancy study.

The J gene is TRBJ2-6, the V gene TRBV6-1, with 10 bases matching TRBD2. CDR1 MNHNS and CDR2 SASEGT come from the germline V gene. The CDR3 sequence is 15 residues long. Trimming cost V 2 bases and J 13 bases; bases outside gene matches: 8. The CDR3 nucleotides read TGTGCCAGCAGTGAACTCGTAGCGGGGGGTGAGGTCCTGACTTTC. Translated, it gives CASSELVAGGEVLTF.

The rearrangement links TRBV9 to TRBJ1-2; TRBD1 agrees at 7 bases. Germline V gene data show CDR1 as SGDLS and CDR2 as YYNGEE. The CDR3 length is 15 residues. Trimming cost V 1 base and J 3 bases; bases outside gene matches: 6. CDR3 in amino acids: CASSVRGGAHYGYTF. For the CDR3, the DNA is TGTGCCAGCAGCGTAAGAGGGGGCGCCCACTATGGCTACACCTTC. Filled out from reference TRBV9 and TRBJ1-2, the complete variable domain reads DSGVTQTPKHLITATGQRVTLRCSPRSGDLSVYWYQQSLDQGLQFLIQYYNGEERAKGNILERFSAQQFPDLHSELNLSSLELGDSALYFCASSVRGGAHYGYTFGSGTRLTVV.

This chain links TRBV29-1 with TRBJ2-3, with TRBD2 matching 13 bases. With 6 bases clipped from V and 4 bases from J, the junction kept 1 base outside the gene matches. Germline values: CDR1 SQVTM, CDR2 ANQGSEA. The CDR3 loop spans 13 amino acids. The CDR3 DNA reads TGCAGCGTGGGGACTAGCGGGGCAGATACGCAGTATTTT. It codes for CSVGTSGADTQYF.

This chain uses TRBV9 with TRBJ2-1, with 9 positions matching TRBD2. CDR3 length equals 17 residues. CDR1 is SGDLS, CDR2 YYNGEE, per germline. The V gene end was trimmed by 3 bases and the J gene end by 4 bases; junction bases not matched to a gene: 11. CDR3 DNA sequence: TGTGCCAGCAGCGACTCCTTTAGCGGGAGAAGGTACAATGAGCAGTTCTTC. Protein product: CASSDSFSGRRYNEQFF.

CDR3 coding DNA: TGTGCCAGCAGCGCTACAGGTTCCTACGAGCAGTACTTC. Translation: CASSATGSYEQYF. V usage is TRBV7-3 and J usage is TRBJ2-7; a possible D gene is TRBD1 (5 bases). The CDR3 runs 13 residues. V was clipped by 5 bases and J by 1 base, with 9 bases between them. Germline CDR1 SGHTA, CDR2 FQGTGA.

V is TRBV13 and J is TRBJ2-7; D is possibly TRBD1 (5 bases). The V and J ends lost 2 bases and 2 bases respectively, with 10 bases between them. From germline, CDR1 is PRHDT and CDR2 FYEKMQ (reference sequence). The CDR3 length is 14 residues. CDR3 nucleotide sequence: TGTGCCAGCAGCTTACAAGGGGTGACCTACGAGCAGTACTTC. Translation: CASSLQGVTYEQYF.

The rearrangement uses TRBV28 and TRBJ1-3, with TRBD1 matching over 7 bases. The germline CDR1 and CDR2 sequences are MDHEN and SYDVKM. This CDR3 spans 15 amino acids. Trimming cost V 6 bases and J 7 bases; bases outside gene matches: 12. CDR3 sequence (DNA): TGTGCCAGCAGATCAACAGGGGTGATGGGGAACACCATATATTTT. Amino acids: CASRSTGVMGNTIYF. The whole variable domain, remainder taken from reference TRBV28 and TRBJ1-3, is DVKVTQSSRYLVKRTGEKVFLECVQDMDHENMFWYRQDPGLGLRLIYFSYDVKMKEKGDIPEGYSVSREKKERFSLILESASTNQTSMYLCASRSTGVMGNTIYFGEGSWLTVV.

This chain connects TRBV5-1 to TRBJ1-3; a weak D match, TRBD1 (6 bases). CDR1 and CDR2 from the germline V gene are SGHRS and YFSETQ. This CDR3 has 14 residues. Trimming removed 3 bases at V and 0 bases at J, with 7 bases between. CDR3: CASSWDNSGNTIYF. The CDR3 DNA follows: TGCGCCAGCAGCTGGGACAACTCTGGAAACACCATATATTTT.

The rearrangement joins TRBV5-1 to TRBJ2-5; 7 bases agree with TRBD2. The CDR3 covers 15 residues. Trimming took 1 base from V and 4 from J; bases not matched to a gene: 7. Germline CDR1 and CDR2: SGHRS and YFSETQ. The CDR3 is CASSLRAGAGETQYF. The CDR3 nucleotides read TGCGCCAGCAGCTTGAGGGCGGGAGCCGGAGAGACCCAGTACTTC.

As DNA, the CDR3 is TGCAGCGTTGAAGCCTCAGGGTGGGAGCAGTACTTC. It is translated as CSVEASGWEQYF. The genes are TRBV29-1 and TRBJ2-7, with D perhaps TRBD1 (5 bases). Per the germline V gene, CDR1 is SQVTM and CDR2 is ANQGSEA. This CDR3 is built from 12 residues. V was pared by 1 base and J by 7 bases, with 11 bases between.

The gene calls are TRBV27 and TRBJ1-1, with no clear D. This CDR3 region has 13 residues. Germline V lookup: CDR1 MNHEY, CDR2 SMNVEV (reference sequence). The V end lost 6 bases, the J end lost 1 base, and 9 bases lay between the germline ends. In nucleotides, the CDR3 is TGTGCCAGCAGCCAGGCTACGAACACTGAAGCTTTCTTT. Translating gives CASSQATNTEAFF.

The chain has TRBV6-1 and TRBJ2-7; 7 bases align to TRBD2. The CDR3 loop spans 15 amino acids. V shed 3 bases, J shed 2 bases, and the junction held 7 bases outside the gene matches. Germline V gives CDR1 MNHNS, CDR2 SASEGT. The CDR3 DNA sequence: TGTGCCAGCAGTGATCTGGCGGGAGCCCCCTACGAGCAGTACTTC. This codes for CASSDLAGAPYEQYF.

The rearrangement uses TRBV6-5 and TRBJ2-7; 8 nucleotides align to TRBD1. The CDR3 is made up of 13 amino acids. In germline, CDR1 is MNHEY, CDR2 SVGAGI. V lost 4 bases, J lost 9 bases, and 8 bases stayed unmatched. The CDR3 coding sequence is TGTGCCAGCAGTTCCGGGACAGGTTTTGTGCAGTACTTC. Protein product: CASSSGTGFVQYF.

The rearrangement uses TRBV9 and TRBJ2-5, with 14 bases lining up with TRBD2. The V segment lost 2 bases and the J segment 5 bases; nucleotides outside the gene matches: 5. The CDR3 extends over 16 amino acids. Per germline, CDR1 SGDLS and CDR2 YYNGEE. The CDR3 here is CASSVGTSGSLETQYF. For the CDR3, the DNA is TGTGCCAGCAGCGTTGGGACTAGCGGGAGTCTGGAGACCCAGTACTTC.

The V and J genes are TRBV21-1 and TRBJ2-7; the D call in the table, TRBD2, was not verified against the DNA. TRBV21-1 has pseudogene status. The CDR3 loop spans 14 amino acids. CDR3 region: CASSKEGRSYEQYF. The CDR3, as DNA: TGTGCCAGCAGCAAAGAGGGGAGGAGCTACGAGCAGTACTTC.

This rearrangement joins TRBV9 to TRBJ2-7; D is undetermined. The CDR3 totals 15 residues. Per germline, CDR1 SGDLS and CDR2 YYNGEE. Trimming stripped 2 bases from V and 0 bases from J, with 12 bases between. This CDR3 is CASSVYSPPSYEQYF. Written as DNA, the CDR3 is TGTGCCAGCAGCGTTTATAGCCCTCCCTCCTACGAGCAGTACTTC.

CDR3 in amino acids: CAWTTSWGDTQYF. The CDR3 bases are TGTGCCTGGACAACTAGCTGGGGAGATACGCAGTATTTT. V and J are TRBV30 and TRBJ2-3, with a weak D call TRBD2 (6 bases). Trimming shortened V by 4 bases and J by 5 bases, and 13 bases separated the two germline ends. CDR1 is GTSNPN and CDR2 is SVGIG in the germline V gene (reference sequence). The CDR3 is 13 residues long.

The rearrangement links TRBV6-6 to TRBJ2-3; 7 bases match TRBD2. Germline V lookup: CDR1 MNHNY, CDR2 SVGAGI (reference sequence). This CDR3 is built from 15 residues. V was clipped by 8 bases and J by 3 bases; unmatched bases: 11. Here the CDR3 DNA reads TGTGCCAGCCAGGCTAGCGGAACCGGGACAGATACGCAGTATTTT. Translated: CASQASGTGTDTQYF.

The chain employs TRBV19 and TRBJ2-1; tentative D call: TRBD2 (5 bases). Germline assignment: CDR1 LNHDA and CDR2 SQIVND (reference sequence). V shed 2 bases and J shed 5 bases, with 16 bases lying between them. The CDR3 has 16 amino acids. The CDR3 nucleotides are TGTGCCAGTAGTATACCCCTAGGGAGCGGCGACAATGAGCAGTTCTTC. This translates into CASSIPLGSGDNEQFF.

The V call is TRBV19, the J call TRBJ1-2, with D maybe TRBD1 (5 bases). CDR3 size: 13 residues. Germline CDR1 reads LNHDA; CDR2 reads SQIVND (reference sequence). The V end lost 7 bases, the J end lost 7 bases, and 16 bases lay between the germline ends. The CDR3 bases are TGTGCCAGTACCCTTCAGGGCCGCGGTGGCTACACCTTC. Its translation: CASTLQGRGGYTF.

The chain has TRBV21-1 and TRBJ1-1. TRBV21-1 has pseudogene status. The CDR3 contains 11 residues. The CDR3 spells CASSPGGEAFF. The CDR3, as DNA: TGTGCCAGCAGCCCGGGGGGTGAAGCTTTCTTT.

This sequence joins TRBV29-1 and TRBJ2-3; 12 positions match TRBD2. V lost 3 bases to trimming and J lost 0 bases; unmatched junction nucleotides: 1. The CDR3 runs 15 residues. Germline CDR1 and CDR2: SQVTM and ANQGSEA. CDR3 nucleotides: TGCAGCGTTGACGGGACTAGCGGGAGCACAGATACGCAGTATTTT. Its protein is CSVDGTSGSTDTQYF.

This clone occurred once. The V and J genes are TRBV30 and TRBJ2-3; 9 bases are a match to TRBD2. CDR3 size: 15 residues. Germline V gene lookup returns CDR1 GTSNPN and CDR2 SVGIG (reference sequence). J gave up 2 bases and V 3 bases, and 6 bases lay outside the gene matches. The DNA for the CDR3 is TGTGCCTGGAGCGGGCTAGCGGGAAACACAGATACGCAGTATTTT. Amino acid sequence: CAWSGLAGNTDTQYF.

J is TRBJ1-1 and V is TRBV4-1; TRBD1 is a possible D gene (5 bases). Germline assignment: CDR1 MGHRA and CDR2 YSYEKL. The CDR3 is made up of 17 amino acids. V gave up 0 bases and J gave up 3 bases, with 17 bases separating them. The CDR3 DNA follows: TGCGCCAGCAGCCAAGATAGAGGCTGGCAGGGCGACACTGAAGCTTTCTTT. Encoded protein: CASSQDRGWQGDTEAFF.

This clone has a single count. The CDR3 loop is CASSTGLADYNEQFF. The CDR3 DNA reads TGCGCCAGCAGCACGGGACTAGCGGACTACAATGAGCAGTTCTTC. V and J are TRBV5-1 and TRBJ2-1, with TRBD2 matching over 11 bases. Germline V gene sequence: CDR1 SGHRS, CDR2 YFSETQ. The V segment lost 4 bases and the J segment 3 bases; nucleotides outside the gene matches: 3. The CDR3 is 15 residues long.

The chain carries TRBV7-9 and TRBJ1-2; maybe TRBD1 (5 bases). The CDR3 contains 13 residues. Germline values: CDR1 SEHNR, CDR2 FQNEAQ (reference sequence). V was pared by 5 bases and J by 4 bases, with 11 bases between. As DNA, the CDR3 is TGTGCCAGCAGCAGGGAAGACAGCTATGGCTACACCTTC. It translates to CASSREDSYGYTF.

This sequence joins TRBV5-1 and TRBJ2-3, with D hard to call. Germline V CDR1 and CDR2: SGHRS, YFSETQ. The V end was cut by 3 bases, the J end by 0 bases, with 11 bases between. The CDR3 totals 15 residues. In DNA, the CDR3 is TGCGCCAGCAGCTGGCCGGGTGGGAGCACAGATACGCAGTATTTT. It specifies CASSWPGGSTDTQYF. The full variable domain, rest sourced from reference TRBV5-1 and TRBJ2-3, is KAGVTQTPRYLIKTRGQQVTLSCSPISGHRSVSWYQQTPGQGLQFLFEYFSETQRNKGNFPGRFSGRQFSNSRSEMNVSTLELGDSALYLCASSWPGGSTDTQYFGPGTRLTVL.

The chain carries TRBV27 and TRBJ1-1; D gene ambiguous. The V gene lost 0 bases and the J gene lost 6 bases, with 5 bases spanning the gap. Per germline, CDR1 MNHEY and CDR2 SMNVEV (reference sequence). The CDR3 consists of 12 residues. The CDR3 spells CASSLSRAEAFF. The CDR3 DNA reads as TGTGCCAGCAGTTTATCTCGAGCTGAAGCTTTCTTT.

V gene TRBV19 combines with J gene TRBJ1-1, with 8 bases lining up with TRBD1. The germline CDR1 and CDR2 sequences are LNHDA and SQIVND (reference sequence). The CDR3 spans 14 residues. Germline trimming cut 6 bases from V and 4 bases from J; bases unmatched to any gene: 7. The CDR3 DNA reads TGTGCCAGTAGCACCCAGGGGGCGGGCACTGAAGCTTTCTTT. Protein sequence: CASSTQGAGTEAFF.

This chain connects TRBV10-1 to TRBJ2-1; D remains unclear. Trimming removed 4 bases at V and 9 bases at J, with 16 bases between. Germline values: CDR1 WNHNN, CDR2 SYGVQD (reference sequence). There are 14 residues in the CDR3. The CDR3 is CASSGVYSGSEQFF. The CDR3 DNA follows: TGCGCCAGCAGTGGAGTCTACAGTGGGTCTGAGCAGTTCTTC.